This TCR beta chain stems from a study of CD8 T cells in Susac syndrome. Sequencing targeted TCR beta in T cells from blood (CD8+ and CD4+). Both CD4+ and CD8+ T cells were negatively isolated, and TEMRA cells underwent FACS enrichment. RNA, at about 0.5 to 1 ug, was reverse transcribed with random hexamers. Amplification of the TCR beta CDR3 was carried out by immunoSEQ multiplex PCR, which spanned a total of 54 Vbeta and 13 Jbeta segments. TCRdb re-called the immunoSEQ multiplex PCR reads with MiXCR, one entry per CDR3 protein. Here the sample spans 250,000 to 300,000 distinct CDR3 sequences, almost 85% being singletons. CDR3 length: 14 residues. Germline V gene sequence: CDR1 SEHNR, CDR2 FQNEAQ (reference sequence). The trim removed 7 bases at V and 6 bases at J, leaving 10 bases unmatched.

The chain is built from TRBV7-9 and TRBJ1-2, with 8 bases matching TRBD1. Sequenced input: CD8+ T cells from PBMCs. This TCR was recovered from a human donor with multiple sclerosis. In nucleotides, the CDR3 is TGTGCCAGCATGCCGGACAGGGAGGGAGATGGCTACACCTTC. Protein sequence: CASMPDREGDGYTF.